Listed below are T cell receptor beta chains from one sample, sequenced in a study of blood T cells in healthy people across ages. Each CDR3 protein is one row after TCRdb ran MiXCR on the 5' RACE reads. The sample consists of roughly 1,500,000 distinct CDR3 sequences, 40% to 50% of them appearing once. The sequencing sample was made of blood. The source is a woman under 30 in good health. Both conserved end residues are part of each CDR3. The order of the fields is J gene, clone size, V gene, D gene, CDR3 protein, CDR3 DNA. A D gene is named only where the DNA matches it firmly. Not every row has a clone size; where given, it reads once, few, many or a size class.

J: TRBJ1-5; size: .; V: TRBV27; D: .; CDR3: CASSSDIRLSNQPQHF; DNA: TGTGCCAGCAGCTCCGACATCAGGCTTAGCAATCAGCCCCAGCATTTT
J: TRBJ2-5; size: once; V: TRBV5-1; D: TRBD1; CDR3: CASSWRPDRSYNEQYF; DNA: TGCGCCAGCAGCTGGAGGCCGGACAGGAGCTACAATGAGCAGTACTTC
J: TRBJ2-3; size: .; V: TRBV29-1; D: .; CDR3: CSVELGAGDTQYF; DNA: TGCAGCGTTGAATTGGGGGCCGGGGATACGCAGTATTTT
J: TRBJ2-7; size: .; V: TRBV7-2; D: .; CDR3: CASSPNELYEQYF; DNA: TGTGCCAGCAGCCCAAACGAGCTCTACGAGCAGTACTTC
J: TRBJ2-4; size: few; V: TRBV4-1; D: TRBD2; CDR3: CASSHAGTSGIVAKNIQYF; DNA: TGCGCCAGCAGCCACGCAGGGACTAGCGGCATTGTAGCCAAAAACATTCAGTACTTC
J: TRBJ1-1; size: .; V: TRBV29-1; D: TRBD1; CDR3: CSVAGGTAETEAFF; DNA: TGCAGCGTAGCGGGGGGGACAGCCGAGACTGAAGCTTTCTTT
J: TRBJ2-1; size: .; V: TRBV12-3/TRBV12-4; D: TRBD2; CDR3: CASSFAGGGYNEQFF; DNA: TGTGCCAGCAGTTTCGCGGGGGGGGGATACAATGAGCAGTTCTTC
J: TRBJ2-7; size: few; V: TRBV29-1; D: .; CDR3: CSVKVLEGYEQYF; DNA: TGCAGCGTGAAGGTCCTAGAGGGCTACGAGCAGTACTTC
J: TRBJ1-5; size: .; V: TRBV5-1; D: .; CDR3: CASSLGPLDLGNQPQHF; DNA: TGCGCCAGCAGCTTGGGACCGCTAGATCTAGGCAATCAGCCCCAGCATTTT
J: TRBJ2-5; size: .; V: TRBV6-1; D: .; CDR3: CATEETPLTTQYF; DNA: TGTGCCACGGAGGAGACGCCTTTAACGACCCAGTACTTC
J: TRBJ2-7; size: few; V: TRBV6-6; D: .; CDR3: CASSYGQADEQYF; DNA: TGTGCCAGCAGTTACGGGCAGGCGGACGAGCAGTACTTC
J: TRBJ1-1; size: .; V: TRBV7-8; D: .; CDR3: CASSLVGRGTEAFF; DNA: TGTGCCAGCAGCTTAGTGGGCAGGGGCACTGAAGCTTTCTTT
J: TRBJ2-7; size: .; V: TRBV20-1; D: TRBD2; CDR3: CSANPGTSGNEQYF; DNA: TGCAGTGCTAACCCCGGGACTAGCGGGAATGAGCAGTACTTC
J: TRBJ2-7; size: .; V: TRBV20-1; D: .; CDR3: CSARDGTGVGEQYF; DNA: TGCAGTGCTAGAGATGGGACTGGTGTGGGCGAGCAGTACTTC
J: TRBJ2-1; size: .; V: TRBV12-5; D: .; CDR3: CASGLVPGEQFF; DNA: TGTGCTAGTGGTTTGGTACCGGGGGAGCAGTTCTTC
J: TRBJ1-2; size: many; V: TRBV12-3/TRBV12-4; D: .; CDR3: CASSPNGPGYTF; DNA: TGTGCCAGCAGTCCTAACGGACCAGGGTACACCTTC
J: TRBJ2-5; size: .; V: TRBV11-2; D: .; CDR3: CASSPLTGAQETQYF; DNA: TGTGCCAGCAGCCCCTTAACGGGGGCCCAAGAGACCCAGTACTTC
J: TRBJ1-2; size: .; V: TRBV3-1; D: .; CDR3: CASSQAVRGGYGYTF; DNA: TGTGCCAGCAGCCAAGCGGTTAGGGGTGGCTATGGCTACACCTTC
J: TRBJ1-4; size: .; V: TRBV21-1; D: .; CDR3: CASSKGGDDEKLFF; DNA: TGTGCCAGCAGCAAAGGGGGGGACGATGAAAAACTGTTTTTT
J: TRBJ2-3; size: .; V: TRBV24-1; D: TRBD2; CDR3: CATSDLARLASSTDTQYF; DNA: TGTGCCACCAGTGATTTAGCGCGACTAGCATCTAGCACAGATACGCAGTATTTT
J: TRBJ1-1; size: .; V: TRBV6-6; D: TRBD1; CDR3: CASKLVRGLIMNTEAFF; DNA: TGTGCCAGCAAGTTGGTGAGGGGGCTCATTATGAATACTGAAGCTTTCTTT
J: TRBJ1-2; size: .; V: TRBV29-1; D: .; CDR3: CSVVRRGGYTF; DNA: TGCAGCGTTGTTCGCAGGGGAGGCTACACCTTC
J: TRBJ2-3; size: .; V: TRBV15; D: TRBD2; CDR3: CATSRDRLAGEGDTQYF; DNA: TGTGCCACCAGCAGAGATCGGCTAGCGGGAGAAGGAGATACGCAGTATTTT
J: TRBJ1-1; size: .; V: TRBV3-1; D: .; CDR3: CASSQSERKNTEAFF; DNA: TGTGCCAGCAGCCAGTCCGAAAGGAAGAACACTGAAGCTTTCTTT
J: TRBJ2-5; size: .; V: TRBV19; D: .; CDR3: CASRGRGETQYF; DNA: TGTGCCAGTAGAGGCAGGGGTGAGACCCAGTACTTC
J: TRBJ2-1; size: few; V: TRBV2; D: .; CDR3: CASTAQGFSEQFF; DNA: TGTGCCAGCACGGCCCAAGGATTCTCGGAGCAGTTCTTC
J: TRBJ2-7; size: few; V: TRBV3-1; D: .; CDR3: CASSHTYYEQYF; DNA: TGTGCCAGCAGCCATACGTACTACGAGCAGTACTTC
J: TRBJ2-1; size: .; V: TRBV19; D: .; CDR3: CASSVVLSLESGEQFF; DNA: TGTGCCAGTAGTGTCGTCCTCTCACTAGAATCTGGCGAGCAGTTCTTC
J: TRBJ1-5; size: .; V: TRBV20-1; D: .; CDR3: CSAGGPDANQPQHF; DNA: TGCAGTGCTGGAGGTCCAGATGCCAATCAGCCCCAGCATTTT
J: TRBJ2-4; size: .; V: TRBV5-1; D: .; CDR3: CASSQGRPLGDIQYF; DNA: TGCGCCAGCAGCCAGGGGCGCCCCCTGGGTGACATTCAGTACTTC
J: TRBJ2-1; size: few; V: TRBV6-5; D: TRBD2; CDR3: CASGAGGFEQFF; DNA: TGTGCCAGCGGGGCGGGGGGGTTTGAGCAGTTCTTC
J: TRBJ1-1; size: few; V: TRBV7-8; D: .; CDR3: CASSRGYDTEAFF; DNA: TGTGCCAGCAGCAGGGGATACGACACTGAAGCTTTCTTT
J: TRBJ1-5; size: .; V: TRBV6-5; D: .; CDR3: CASSYFSPGSSLSHSNQPQHF; DNA: TGTGCCAGCAGTTACTTCAGCCCTGGATCTTCCCTCTCGCATAGCAATCAGCCCCAGCATTTT
J: TRBJ2-7; size: many; V: TRBV4-1; D: TRBD2; CDR3: CASSSKLAGGYEQYF; DNA: TGCGCCAGCAGCTCAAAGCTAGCGGGAGGCTACGAGCAGTACTTC
J: TRBJ2-7; size: .; V: TRBV3-1; D: .; CDR3: CASSLGDVPTISYEQYF; DNA: TGTGCCAGCAGCCTTGGAGACGTACCCACTATCTCCTACGAGCAGTACTTC